One T cell receptor beta chain is described in this entry. Per the original methods: Amplification of reference gene primers provided the estimated nucleated cell counts. TCRdb keeps only in-frame clones here, not all; method: immunoSEQ multiplex PCR. The V and J calls and clone size come from that table; D and trimming were worked out from the DNA. The table records approximately 67,000 clones, 80% to 95% of them present only once. This entry comes from a study of blood T cell repertoires in COVID-19. Background on the study: COVID-19 samples, acute and convalescent, were from the United States, Italy and Spain. Sample material is recorded as cDNA or gDNA derived from T cells, B-cell-depleted T cells, or PBMCs.

Germline V gives CDR1 MDHEN, CDR2 SYDVKM. There are 15 residues in the CDR3. Trimming cost V 6 bases and J 4 bases; bases outside gene matches: 8. This sequence joins TRBV28 and TRBJ2-7; 11 nucleotides agree with TRBD1. The origin of this receptor is a woman aged 55-70 years with active COVID-19. Sequenced input: peripheral blood. The CDR3 reads CASRDPGQGDYEQYF. The CDR3 DNA sequence: TGTGCCAGCAGGGATCCGGGACAGGGGGATTACGAGCAGTACTTC.